This record concerns one T cell receptor beta chain sequence. The antigen is unknown. TCR beta cDNA was prepared out of 500 ng total RNA by means of a constant-region primer. Libraries for TCR beta were built through three nested multiplex PCR rounds, which together made up a slightly modified ARM-PCR procedure. Both of the initial two PCR rounds ran for 10 cycles and employed TRBV1-TRBV30 forward primers alongside a C-beta reverse primer. TCRdb processed the multiplex PCR reads anew with MiXCR; each CDR3 protein has one entry. Found here are 310,000 or so distinct CDR3 sequences, less than 65% of them singletons; the top ten hold roughly 6%. This specimen belongs to a study of tumor-infiltrating lymphocytes in primary liver carcinoma. Across the whole study: The study enrolled male and female patients aged 30 to 69 years.

In addition to blood RNA drawn from unsorted whole blood, germline DNA was extracted. The CDR3 covers 13 residues. Germline CDR1 reads DFQATT; CDR2 reads SNEGSKA (reference sequence). With V trimmed by 4 bases and J by 5 bases, 8 bases remained unmatched. Findings and caveats of the study: Tumor region pairs outstripped tumor-adjacent and tumor-blood pairs in overlap. The bulk unsorted samples meant that CD4+ and CD8+ repertoires went uncompared.

This clonotype originated in a middle-aged man with primary liver carcinoma and hepatitis B virus infection. The sequenced material came from peripheral blood. The rearrangement joins TRBV20-1 to TRBJ2-7; 7 positions match TRBD2. The CDR3 DNA reads TGCAGTGCTATACCTGGACTAGTTGACGAGCAGTACTTC. Protein product: CSAIPGLVDEQYF.